This T cell receptor beta chain was documented in a study of blood T cell repertoires in COVID-19. Profiling relied on immunoSEQ multiplex PCR, and the TCRdb table lists in-frame clones only, not all of them. Seen here are 150,000 to 200,000 clones, about 72% observed once, and the top ten hold approximately 15%. Symptom resolution, clearance, or two negative PCRs marked the recovered donors of Cohort 3. The CDR3 runs 13 residues. Germline loops: CDR1 MNHEY, CDR2 SVGAGI. Trimming pared 6 bases from V and 6 bases from J, leaving 14 bases between. This clone was seen more than once but under ten times. Source material: PBMCs or T cells enriched from blood (not recorded which). This TCR was sampled from a woman in her 50s who had recovered from COVID-19. This rearrangement joins TRBV6-5 to TRBJ1-2; D perhaps matches TRBD1 (5 bases). In nucleotides, the CDR3 is TGTGCCAGCAGCCAAGGGAAAGGGGATGGCTACACCTTC. This translates into CASSQGKGDGYTF.